A selection of T cell receptor beta chains follows, all from one sample in a study of cytomegalovirus exposure and HLA in healthy donors. The assay was immunoSEQ multiplex PCR, and TCRdb's table has in-frame clones only and misses some. The sample lists tens of thousands of clones; roughly 82% were seen once. Sequencing used PBMCs. The receptors here all came from a woman aged 18 to 35 in good health and CMV-seropositive. CDR3s include the opening cysteine and the closing phenylalanine or tryptophan. Fields, in order: clone size, D gene, J gene, V gene, CDR3 protein, CDR3 DNA. D genes are given only for firm matches. Size is stated for part of the rows, as once, few or many counts, or as a class when the clone is expanded.

few TRBD1 TRBJ1-2 TRBV27 CASRRGTGGSDGYTF TGTGCCAGCAGACGGGGGACAGGGGGATCGGATGGCTACACCTTC
. TRBD2 TRBJ2-1 TRBV30 CAWSGLAVYNEQFF TGTGCCTGGAGTGGACTAGCGGTGTACAATGAGCAGTTCTTC
few TRBD1 TRBJ1-6 TRBV27 CASSFGQGGSPLHF TGTGCCAGCAGTTTCGGACAGGGCGGCTCACCCCTCCACTTT
once TRBD1 TRBJ1-1 TRBV7-9 CASSLGGQLNTEAFF TGTGCCAGCAGCCTAGGGGGACAGTTGAACACTGAAGCTTTCTTT
. TRBD1 TRBJ2-1 TRBV18 CASSRTGTLWQFF TGTGCCAGCTCACGGACAGGTACCCTGTGGCAGTTCTTC
. TRBD2 TRBJ2-1 TRBV4-2 CASSQDFRGTSAEQFF TGTGCCAGCAGCCAAGATTTTCGTGGGACTAGCGCCGAGCAGTTCTTC
. . TRBJ2-1 TRBV5-8 CASSLWCPTVF TGTGCCAGCAGCTTGTGGTGCCCGACTGTCTTC
few TRBD1 TRBJ1-4 TRBV5-8 CASSRPTGTNEKLFF TGTGCCAGCAGCAGACCGACAGGGACTAATGAAAAACTGTTTTTT
. TRBD2 TRBJ2-1 TRBV25-1 CASSESSGRANEQFF TGTGCCAGCAGTGAATCGAGCGGGAGGGCCAATGAGCAGTTCTTC
. . TRBJ1-1 TRBV25-1 CASSEGGEYTEAFF TGTGCCAGCAGTGAAGGGGGGGAATACACTGAAGCTTTCTTT
. TRBD1 TRBJ2-7 TRBV5-1 CASSHPPTGNSYEQYF TGCGCCAGCAGCCACCCTCCGACAGGGAACTCCTACGAGCAGTACTTC
. TRBD1 TRBJ1-2 TRBV5-6 CASSLAEGDRGFDDGYTF TGTGCCAGCAGCTTGGCCGAAGGGGACAGGGGATTCGACGATGGCTACACCTTC
. TRBD2 TRBJ2-2 TRBV6-5 CASSSGGGNTGELFF TGTGCCAGCAGTTCTGGCGGGGGGAACACCGGGGAGCTGTTTTTT
. . TRBJ2-3 TRBV30 CAWSAGVLGPDTQYF TGTGCCTGGAGTGCCGGCGTCCTGGGCCCAGATACGCAGTATTTT
. . TRBJ2-7 TRBV27 CASSSSLGHEQYF TGTGCCAGCAGTTCTAGCCTTGGGCACGAGCAGTACTTC
. TRBD1 TRBJ2-5 TRBV5-5 CASSLTTGVQETQYF TGTGCCAGCAGCCTAACGACAGGGGTCCAAGAGACCCAGTACTTC
. TRBD1 TRBJ2-5 TRBV4-2 CASSQVSDRGSETQYF TGTGCCAGCAGCCAAGTCAGTGACAGGGGGTCAGAGACCCAGTACTTC
. . TRBJ1-5 TRBV19 CASSINVRQRANQPQHF TGTGCCAGTAGTATCAACGTGCGGCAGCGAGCAAATCAGCCCCAGCATTTT
. TRBD1 TRBJ1-2 TRBV7-2 CASSLGLDRGQHGYTF TGTGCCAGCAGCTTAGGTCTCGACAGGGGGCAACATGGCTACACCTTC
. . TRBJ1-4 TRBV4-1 CASSQDGGGSNEKLFF TGCGCCAGCAGCCAAGATGGTGGGGGGTCTAATGAAAAACTGTTTTTT
few . TRBJ1-4 TRBV10-3 CAIGGGDEKLFF TGTGCCATCGGCGGGGGGGATGAAAAACTGTTTTTT
. TRBD1 TRBJ1-2 TRBV29-1 CSARDSYGYTF TGCAGCGCCAGGGACAGCTATGGCTACACCTTC
. . TRBJ1-5 TRBV5-3 CARSLIFSGPAGDQPQHF TGTGCCAGAAGCTTGATTTTTTCGGGGCCTGCAGGGGATCAGCCCCAGCATTTT
once TRBD1 TRBJ1-2 TRBV27 CASTRTGGWGYTF TGTGCCAGCACCCGGACAGGGGGCTGGGGCTACACCTTC
. . TRBJ1-1 TRBV6-4 CASSAPRGQNTEAFF TGTGCCAGCAGTGCTCCCCGAGGTCAGAACACTGAAGCTTTCTTT
. TRBD1 TRBJ2-5 TRBV4-3 CASSSGTGQETQYF TGCGCCAGCAGCTCCGGGACAGGACAAGAGACCCAGTACTTC
. TRBD2 TRBJ2-1 TRBV4-3 CASSPPGSGTFHNEQFF TGCGCCAGCAGCCCACCGGGTAGCGGGACGTTCCACAATGAGCAGTTCTTC
. TRBD1 TRBJ2-2 TRBV12-5 CASGRGQGARSGELFF TGTGCTAGTGGGAGAGGACAGGGGGCACGATCGGGGGAGCTGTTTTTT
. . TRBJ1-1 TRBV6-5 CASSGGMNTEAFF TGTGCCAGCAGTGGAGGGATGAACACTGAAGCTTTCTTT
. . TRBJ1-5 TRBV6-1 CASSDAKNQPQHF TGTGCCAGCAGTGATGCGAAAAATCAGCCCCAGCATTTT
. . TRBJ2-1 TRBV28 CASSFVGVREYNEQFF TGTGCCAGCAGTTTTGTGGGAGTTAGGGAATACAATGAGCAGTTCTTC
. TRBD1 TRBJ1-1 TRBV11-3 CASSFGQGNEAFF TGTGCCAGCAGCTTTGGACAGGGGAATGAAGCTTTCTTT
. TRBD2 TRBJ2-3 TRBV7-8 CASSGGLAGHTDTQYF TGTGCCAGCAGCGGTGGACTAGCGGGGCACACAGATACGCAGTATTTT
. . TRBJ2-2 TRBV6-4 CASRAQLGTGELFF TGTGCCAGCAGAGCCCAACTCGGCACCGGGGAGCTGTTTTTT
. . TRBJ1-1 TRBV30 CAWIRTLNTEAFF TGTGCCTGGATAAGAACACTGAACACTGAAGCTTTCTTT
. TRBD1 TRBJ2-5 TRBV5-4 CASSRGRQETQYF TGTGCCAGCAGCAGGGGGCGACAAGAGACCCAGTACTTC
. TRBD2 TRBJ2-2 TRBV19 CASSRAGAGYTGELFF TGTGCCAGTAGTCGAGCGGGAGCAGGTTACACCGGGGAGCTGTTTTTT
. . TRBJ1-2 TRBV7-9 CASSPRDSNYGYTF TGTGCCAGCAGCCCGCGGGACTCCAACTATGGCTACACCTTC
. . TRBJ2-5 TRBV6-5 CASSYQTGIQETQYF TGTGCCAGCAGTTACCAAACAGGGATCCAAGAGACCCAGTACTTC
. . TRBJ2-2 TRBV7-8 CATSQQGWTGELFF TGTGCCACCTCTCAACAGGGATGGACCGGGGAGCTGTTTTTT
. . TRBJ1-4 TRBV4-2 CASSHLENEKLFF TGTGCCAGCAGCCATCTGGAGAATGAAAAACTGTTTTTT
. . TRBJ2-1 TRBV11-1 CASSAGVSGNEQFF TGTGCCAGCAGCGCGGGCGTTAGTGGGAATGAGCAGTTCTTC
. . TRBJ1-4 TRBV29-1 CSVGGGSGEKLFF TGCAGCGTTGGCGGGGGCTCTGGTGAAAAACTGTTTTTT
. TRBD2 TRBJ2-1 TRBV7-9 CASSLSSQGTSGNNEQFF TGTGCCAGCAGCTTAAGTAGCCAGGGGACTAGCGGTAACAATGAGCAGTTCTTC
once . TRBJ1-2 TRBV30 CAWSALHGEGYTF TGTGCCTGGAGTGCCCTCCATGGTGAGGGCTACACCTTC
. TRBD1 TRBJ1-5 TRBV7-2 CASSRWTGRNQPQHF TGTGCCAGCAGCCGGTGGACAGGGAGAAATCAGCCCCAGCATTTT
. TRBD2 TRBJ2-6 TRBV28 CASSGAAGAGANVLTF TGTGCCAGCAGTGGGGCGGCGGGAGCCGGGGCCAACGTCCTGACTTTC
. TRBD1 TRBJ2-7 TRBV5-5 CASSRQGAYEQYF TGTGCCAGCAGTCGACAGGGTGCCTACGAGCAGTACTTC
. TRBD1 TRBJ2-3 TRBV6-5 CASSPGQGADTQYF TGTGCCAGCAGCCCGGGACAGGGGGCAGATACGCAGTATTTT
. . TRBJ1-5 TRBV19 CASSPSGVQPQHF TGTGCCAGTAGTCCCTCAGGGGTTCAGCCCCAGCATTTT
. . TRBJ1-2 TRBV19 CASSIRGSGYTF TGTGCCAGTAGTATACGGGGGTCCGGCTACACCTTC
. TRBD1 TRBJ1-2 TRBV11-2 CASSHRDRDGYTF TGTGCCAGCAGCCATCGTGACAGGGACGGCTACACCTTC
once . TRBJ2-2 TRBV9 CASSVSSTSNTNTGELFF TGTGCCAGCAGCGTATCCAGTACTAGTAACACGAACACCGGGGAGCTGTTTTTT
. TRBD1 TRBJ1-5 TRBV2 CASSEYFGTGEPQHF TGTGCCAGCAGTGAATATTTCGGGACAGGGGAGCCCCAGCATTTT